The clone carrying this TCR beta chain was picked up a small number of times. No antigen is known for it. Germline V CDR1 and CDR2: LNHDA, SQIVND (reference sequence). Trimming removed 3 bases from V and 2 bases from J; junction bases left unmatched: 14. CDR3 size: 19 residues. The data belong to a study of T cell responses to AZD1222 COVID-19 vaccine. Study details: Pooling covered second doses at about 4 or about 12 weeks.

The study, taken as a whole, reports: Repertoires were obtained solely post-peak T cell response. Regions 160-218 and 743-854 dominated among vaccine-associated CD4 TCRs spanning spike. Regions left unmutated in variants are reportedly the target of nearly half of spike-specific TCRs.

Libraries were prepared by immunoSEQ multiplex PCR; TCRdb keeps only in-frame clonotypes and omits some of them. The data contain more than 95,000 clones, roughly 88% of them singletons. The V and J genes are TRBV19 and TRBJ2-4; 9 bases align to TRBD1. Sequencing was performed on peripheral blood, taken on day 0 of AZD1222 vaccination. The clonotype comes from an adult in good health. The CDR3 nucleotides read TGTGCCAGTAGTATGGGGGACAGGGTGGCTAGCGGAACCAAAAACATTCAGTACTTC. Translated: CASSMGDRVASGTKNIQYF.